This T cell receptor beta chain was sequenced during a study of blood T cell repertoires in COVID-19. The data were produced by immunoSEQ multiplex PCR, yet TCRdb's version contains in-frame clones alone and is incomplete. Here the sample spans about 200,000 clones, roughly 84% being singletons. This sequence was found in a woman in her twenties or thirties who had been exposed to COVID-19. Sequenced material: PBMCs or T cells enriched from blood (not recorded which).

The CDR3 nucleotides are TGTGCCACCCCCTTCCTCGACAGGGCAAAACACGAGCAGTACTTC. Translation gives CATPFLDRAKHEQYF. The chain uses TRBV24-1 and TRBJ2-7; 7 nucleotides agree with TRBD1. Trimming at V came to 9 bases and at J to 5 bases, leaving 15 bases not matched to a gene. Germline-derived CDR1 and CDR2 are KGHDR and SFDVKD. The CDR3 is 15 residues long.